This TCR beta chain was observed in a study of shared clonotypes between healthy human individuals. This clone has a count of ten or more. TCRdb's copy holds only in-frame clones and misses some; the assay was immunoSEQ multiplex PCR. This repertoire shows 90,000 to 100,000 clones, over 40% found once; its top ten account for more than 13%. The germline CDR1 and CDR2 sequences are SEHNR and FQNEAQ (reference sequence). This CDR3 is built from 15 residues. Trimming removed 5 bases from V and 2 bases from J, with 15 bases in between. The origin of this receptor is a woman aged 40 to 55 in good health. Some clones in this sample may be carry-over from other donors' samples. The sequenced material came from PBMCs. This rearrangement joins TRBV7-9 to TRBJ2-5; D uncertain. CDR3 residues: CASSPLGGGQETQYF. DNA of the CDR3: TGTGCCAGCAGCCCACTCGGCGGTGGGCAAGAGACCCAGTACTTC. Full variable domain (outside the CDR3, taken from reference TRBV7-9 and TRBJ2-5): DTGVSQNPRHKITKRGQNVTFRCDPISEHNRLYWYRQTLGQGPEFLTYFQNEAQLEKSRLLSDRFSAERPKGSFSTLEIQRTEQGDSAMYLCASSPLGGGQETQYFGPGTRLLVL.